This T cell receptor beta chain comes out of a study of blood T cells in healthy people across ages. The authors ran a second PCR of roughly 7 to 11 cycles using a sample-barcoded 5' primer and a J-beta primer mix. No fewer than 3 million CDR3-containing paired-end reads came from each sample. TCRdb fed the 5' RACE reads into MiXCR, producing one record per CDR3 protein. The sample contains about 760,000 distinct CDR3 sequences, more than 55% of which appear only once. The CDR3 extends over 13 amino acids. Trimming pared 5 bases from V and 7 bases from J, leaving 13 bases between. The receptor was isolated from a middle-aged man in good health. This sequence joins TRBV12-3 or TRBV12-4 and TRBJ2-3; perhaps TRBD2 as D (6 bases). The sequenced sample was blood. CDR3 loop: CASSRSGANTQYF. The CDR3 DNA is TGTGCCAGCAGTAGATCGGGAGCAAATACGCAGTATTTT.